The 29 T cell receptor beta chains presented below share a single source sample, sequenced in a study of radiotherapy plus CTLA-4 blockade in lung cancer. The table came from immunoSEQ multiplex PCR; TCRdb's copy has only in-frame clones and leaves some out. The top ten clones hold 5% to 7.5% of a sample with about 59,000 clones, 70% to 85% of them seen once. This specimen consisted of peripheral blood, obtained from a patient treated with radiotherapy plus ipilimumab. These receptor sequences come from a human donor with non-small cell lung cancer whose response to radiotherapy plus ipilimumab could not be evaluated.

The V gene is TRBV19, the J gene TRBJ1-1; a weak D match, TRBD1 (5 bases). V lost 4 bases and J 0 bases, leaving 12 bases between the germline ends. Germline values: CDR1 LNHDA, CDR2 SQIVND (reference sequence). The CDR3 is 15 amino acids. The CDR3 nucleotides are TGTGCCAGTAGTAAGACAGATTTGATGAACACTGAAGCTTTCTTT. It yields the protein CASSKTDLMNTEAFF.

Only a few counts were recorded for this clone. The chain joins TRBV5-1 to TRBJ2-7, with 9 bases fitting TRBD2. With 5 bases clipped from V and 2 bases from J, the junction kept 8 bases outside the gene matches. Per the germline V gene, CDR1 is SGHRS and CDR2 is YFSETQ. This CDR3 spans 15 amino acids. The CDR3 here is CASRLLAGEPYEQYF. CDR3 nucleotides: TGCGCCAGCAGGTTACTAGCGGGCGAACCCTACGAGCAGTACTTC.

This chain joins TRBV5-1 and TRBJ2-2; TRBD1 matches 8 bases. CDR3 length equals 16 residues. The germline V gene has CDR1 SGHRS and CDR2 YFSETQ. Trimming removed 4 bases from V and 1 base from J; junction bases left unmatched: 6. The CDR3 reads CASSPGQGWNTGELFF. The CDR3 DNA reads TGCGCCAGCAGCCCCGGACAGGGCTGGAACACCGGGGAGCTGTTTTTT.

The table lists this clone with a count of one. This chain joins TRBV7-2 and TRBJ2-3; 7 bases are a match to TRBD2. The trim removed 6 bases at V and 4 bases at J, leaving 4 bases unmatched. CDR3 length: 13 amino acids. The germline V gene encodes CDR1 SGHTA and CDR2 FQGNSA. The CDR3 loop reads CASRLAAADTQYF. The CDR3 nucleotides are TGTGCCAGCAGGCTAGCGGCGGCAGATACGCAGTATTTT.

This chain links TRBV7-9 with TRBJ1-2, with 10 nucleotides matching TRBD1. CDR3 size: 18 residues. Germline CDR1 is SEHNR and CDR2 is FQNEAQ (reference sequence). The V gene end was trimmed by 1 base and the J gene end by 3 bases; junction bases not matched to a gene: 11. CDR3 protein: CASSLGDRGTNLYYGYTF. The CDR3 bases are TGTGCCAGCAGCTTAGGGGACAGGGGAACAAATCTCTACTATGGCTACACCTTC.

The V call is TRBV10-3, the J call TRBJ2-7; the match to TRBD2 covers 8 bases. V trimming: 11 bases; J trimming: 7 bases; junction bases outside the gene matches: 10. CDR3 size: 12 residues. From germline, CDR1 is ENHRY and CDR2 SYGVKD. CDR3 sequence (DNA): TGTGCCTCCGGGCGAGCGGGAGCTGAGCAGTACTTC. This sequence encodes CASGRAGAEQYF.

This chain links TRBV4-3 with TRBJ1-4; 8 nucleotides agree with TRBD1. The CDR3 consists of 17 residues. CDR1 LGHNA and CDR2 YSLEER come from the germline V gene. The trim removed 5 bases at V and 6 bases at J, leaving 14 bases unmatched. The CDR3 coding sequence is TGCGCCAGCAGCTCCGAACTTCCGGGGACAGGTTATGAAAAACTGTTTTTT. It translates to CASSSELPGTGYEKLFF.

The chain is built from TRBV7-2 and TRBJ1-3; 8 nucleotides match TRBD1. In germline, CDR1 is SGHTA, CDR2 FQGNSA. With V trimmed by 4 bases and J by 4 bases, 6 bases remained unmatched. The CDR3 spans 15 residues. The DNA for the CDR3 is TGTGCCAGCAGCTCTGACAGGGGTGGCGGAAACACCATATATTTT. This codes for CASSSDRGGGNTIYF.

This chain's CDR3 is CASSEEGLSSGNTIYF. The CDR3 DNA sequence: TGTGCCAGCAGTGAGGAGGGGCTGAGCTCTGGAAACACCATATATTTT. The chain combines TRBV6-1 with TRBJ1-3; possibly TRBD1 for D (5 bases). This CDR3 spans 16 amino acids. Germline assignment: CDR1 MNHNS and CDR2 SASEGT. Deletions cut 3 bases from V and 0 bases from J, with 12 bases between.

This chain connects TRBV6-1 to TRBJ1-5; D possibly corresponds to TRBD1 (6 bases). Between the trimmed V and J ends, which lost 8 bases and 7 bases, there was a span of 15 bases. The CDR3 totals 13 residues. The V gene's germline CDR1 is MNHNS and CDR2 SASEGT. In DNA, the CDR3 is TGTGCCAGCGGAGGGGGGGAGAGGCAGCCCCAGCATTTT. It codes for CASGGGERQPQHF.

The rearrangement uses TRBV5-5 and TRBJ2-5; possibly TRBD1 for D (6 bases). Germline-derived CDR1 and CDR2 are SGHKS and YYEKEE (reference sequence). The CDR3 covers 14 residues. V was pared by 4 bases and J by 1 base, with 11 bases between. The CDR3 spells CASSPGVPQETQYF. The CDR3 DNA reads TGTGCCAGCAGCCCAGGGGTCCCCCAAGAGACCCAGTACTTC.

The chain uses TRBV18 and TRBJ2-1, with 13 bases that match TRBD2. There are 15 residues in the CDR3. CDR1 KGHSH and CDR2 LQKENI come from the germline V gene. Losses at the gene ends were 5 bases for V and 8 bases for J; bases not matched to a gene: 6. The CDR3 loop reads CASSSGTSGIDEQFF. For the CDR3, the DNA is TGTGCCAGCTCATCCGGGACTAGCGGGATAGATGAGCAGTTCTTC.

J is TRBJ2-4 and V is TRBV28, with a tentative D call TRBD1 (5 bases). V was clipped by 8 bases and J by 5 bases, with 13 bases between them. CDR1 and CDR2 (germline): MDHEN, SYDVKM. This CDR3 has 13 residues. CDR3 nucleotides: TGTGCCAGCGCCAAGGGGCAGGAAAACATTCAGTACTTC. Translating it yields CASAKGQENIQYF.

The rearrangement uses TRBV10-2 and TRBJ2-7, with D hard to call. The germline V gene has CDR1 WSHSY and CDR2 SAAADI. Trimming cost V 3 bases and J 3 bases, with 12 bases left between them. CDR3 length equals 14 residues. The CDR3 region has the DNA TGCGCCAGCAGTGACCGGTGGTCGGGCTACGAGCAGTACTTC. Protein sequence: CASSDRWSGYEQYF.

The CDR3 DNA is TGTGCCTGGAGTTTGGGGCAGTACGAGCAGTACTTC. Its protein product is CAWSLGQYEQYF. The chain recombines TRBV30 with TRBJ2-7, with D tentatively TRBD1 (5 bases). The CDR3 is made up of 12 amino acids. Trimming stripped 2 bases from V and 4 bases from J, with 9 bases between. CDR1 is GTSNPN and CDR2 is SVGIG in the germline V gene (reference sequence).

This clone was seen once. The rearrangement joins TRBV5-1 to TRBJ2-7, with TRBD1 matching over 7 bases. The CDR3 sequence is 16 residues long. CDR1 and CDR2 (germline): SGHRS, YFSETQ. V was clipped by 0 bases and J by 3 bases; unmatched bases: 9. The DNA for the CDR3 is TGCGCCAGCAGCTTGGGGGGATTGACAGGGAACTACGAGCAGTACTTC. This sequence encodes CASSLGGLTGNYEQYF. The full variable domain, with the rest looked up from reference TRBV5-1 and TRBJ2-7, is KAGVTQTPRYLIKTRGQQVTLSCSPISGHRSVSWYQQTPGQGLQFLFEYFSETQRNKGNFPGRFSGRQFSNSRSEMNVSTLELGDSALYLCASSLGGLTGNYEQYFGPGTRLTVT.

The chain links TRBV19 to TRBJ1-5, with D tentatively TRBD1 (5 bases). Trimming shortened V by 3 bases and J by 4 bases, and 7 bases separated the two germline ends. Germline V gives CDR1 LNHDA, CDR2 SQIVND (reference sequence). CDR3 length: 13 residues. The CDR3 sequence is CASSMSGNQPQHF. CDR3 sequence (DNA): TGTGCCAGTAGTATGTCAGGGAATCAGCCCCAGCATTTT.

The CDR3 nucleotides are TGTGCCAGCAATGGGGGACCCCGCGGGGGATTCGATGGCTACACCTTC. It translates to CASNGGPRGGFDGYTF. The chain couples TRBV28 to TRBJ1-2, with D possibly TRBD1 on 5 matching bases. V was trimmed by 7 bases and J by 6 bases, leaving 24 bases between them. The CDR3 is made up of 16 amino acids. CDR1 MDHEN and CDR2 SYDVKM come from the germline V gene.

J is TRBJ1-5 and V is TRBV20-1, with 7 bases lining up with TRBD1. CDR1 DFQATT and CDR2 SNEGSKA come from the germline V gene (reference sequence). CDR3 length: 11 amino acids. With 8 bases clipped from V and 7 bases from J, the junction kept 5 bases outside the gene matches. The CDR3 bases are TGCAGTACCGACAGGGACCAGCCCCAGCATTTT. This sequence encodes CSTDRDQPQHF.

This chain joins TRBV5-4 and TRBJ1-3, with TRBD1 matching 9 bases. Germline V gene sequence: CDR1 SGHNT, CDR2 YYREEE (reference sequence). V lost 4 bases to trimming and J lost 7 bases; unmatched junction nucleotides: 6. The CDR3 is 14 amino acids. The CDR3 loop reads CASSRSGTGNTIYF. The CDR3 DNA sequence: TGTGCCAGCAGCCGATCCGGGACAGGGAACACCATATATTTT. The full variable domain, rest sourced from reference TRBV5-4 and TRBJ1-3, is ETGVTQSPTHLIKTRGQQVTLRCSSQSGHNTVSWYQQALGQGPQFIFQYYREEENGRGNFPPRFSGLQFPNYSSELNVNALELDDSALYLCASSRSGTGNTIYFGEGSWLTVV.

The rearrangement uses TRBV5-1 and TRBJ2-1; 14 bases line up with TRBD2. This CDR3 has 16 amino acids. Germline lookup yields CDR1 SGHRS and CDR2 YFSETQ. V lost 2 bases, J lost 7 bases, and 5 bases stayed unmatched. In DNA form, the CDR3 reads TGCGCCAGCAGCTTCCGACTAGCGGGAGGGCGAAATGAGCAGTTCTTC. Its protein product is CASSFRLAGGRNEQFF.

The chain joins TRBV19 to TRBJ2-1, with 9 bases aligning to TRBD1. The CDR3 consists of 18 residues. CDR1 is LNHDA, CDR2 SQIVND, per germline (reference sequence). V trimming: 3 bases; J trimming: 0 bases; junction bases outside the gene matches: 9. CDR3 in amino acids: CASSIGQGRESSYNEQFF. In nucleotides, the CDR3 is TGTGCCAGTAGTATCGGACAGGGGAGAGAGAGCTCCTACAATGAGCAGTTCTTC. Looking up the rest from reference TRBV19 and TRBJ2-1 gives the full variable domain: DGGITQSPKYLFRKEGQNVTLSCEQNLNHDAMYWYRQDPGQGLRLIYYSQIVNDFQKGDIAEGYSVSREKKESFPLTVTSAQKNPTAFYLCASSIGQGRESSYNEQFFGPGTRLTVL.

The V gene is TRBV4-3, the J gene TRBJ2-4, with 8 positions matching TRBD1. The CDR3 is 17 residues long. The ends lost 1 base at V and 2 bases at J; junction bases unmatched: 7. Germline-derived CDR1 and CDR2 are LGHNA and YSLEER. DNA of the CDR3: TGCGCCAGCAGCCAAGCCTCAGGGGGCTTGACCAAAAACATTCAGTACTTC. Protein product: CASSQASGGLTKNIQYF.

The CDR3 DNA sequence: TGTGCCAGCAGCTTGGGACAGGAAGGCTATGGCTACACCTTC. Translation: CASSLGQEGYGYTF. The rearrangement uses TRBV11-2 and TRBJ1-2; 8 nucleotides agree with TRBD1. CDR3 size: 14 residues. Germline V gene sequence: CDR1 SGHAT, CDR2 FQNNGV. V trimming: 3 bases; J trimming: 4 bases; junction bases outside the gene matches: 4.

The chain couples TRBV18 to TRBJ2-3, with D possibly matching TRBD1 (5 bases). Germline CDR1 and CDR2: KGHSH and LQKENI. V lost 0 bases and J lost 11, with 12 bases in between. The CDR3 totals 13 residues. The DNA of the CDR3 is TGTGCCAGCTCACCACCCCAGGGTCTTGAGCAGTATTTT. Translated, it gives CASSPPQGLEQYF. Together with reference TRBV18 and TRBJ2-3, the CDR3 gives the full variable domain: NAGVMQNPRHLVRRRGQEARLRCSPMKGHSHVYWYRQLPEEGLKFMVYLQKENIIDESGMPKERFSAEFPKEGPSILRIQQVVRGDSAAYFCASSPPQGLEQYFGPGTRLTVL.

The CDR3 DNA follows: TGTGCCAGCAGCCCCGCTCCGAGTTGGACCGGGGAGCTGTTTTTT. This gives the protein CASSPAPSWTGELFF. J is TRBJ2-2 and V is TRBV9, with D unclear. The CDR3 covers 15 residues. In germline, CDR1 is SGDLS, CDR2 YYNGEE. V was pared by 4 bases and J by 5 bases, with 15 bases between.

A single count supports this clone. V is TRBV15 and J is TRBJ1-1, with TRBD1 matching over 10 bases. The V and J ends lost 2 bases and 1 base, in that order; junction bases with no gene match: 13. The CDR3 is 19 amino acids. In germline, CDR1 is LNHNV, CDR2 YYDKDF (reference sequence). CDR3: CATSRPKWDRGRRNTEAFF. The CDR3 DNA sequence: TGTGCCACCAGCAGACCTAAATGGGACAGGGGCCGACGGAACACTGAAGCTTTCTTT.

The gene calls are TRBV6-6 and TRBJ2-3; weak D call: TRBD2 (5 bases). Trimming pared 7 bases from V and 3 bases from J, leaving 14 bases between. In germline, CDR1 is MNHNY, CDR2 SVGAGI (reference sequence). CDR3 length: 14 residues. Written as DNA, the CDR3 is TGTGCCAGCACCCCGCCGGGGAGAACAGATACGCAGTATTTT. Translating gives CASTPPGRTDTQYF.

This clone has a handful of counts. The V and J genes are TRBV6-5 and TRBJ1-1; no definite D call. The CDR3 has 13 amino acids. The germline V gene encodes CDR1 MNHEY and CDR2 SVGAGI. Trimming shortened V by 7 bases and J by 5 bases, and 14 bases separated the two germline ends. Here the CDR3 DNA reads TGTGCCAGCACCACGGCGGCGAGGACTGAAGCTTTCTTT. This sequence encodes CASTTAARTEAFF.